This T cell receptor beta chain was identified in a study of cytomegalovirus exposure and HLA in healthy donors (dated by TCRdb to about 2017). Looking at the study overall: In an earlier analysis of approximately 500 of the donors, under 300 Gb of sequence data and 90 million to 120 million unique TCR beta sequences from approximately 180 million T cells were reported. About 300 gigabases of sequencing data and some 85 million unique TCR sequences were included in an early release covering roughly 600 HLA-typed donors. The genetic ancestry cluster associated with self-reported Caucasian donors included around four fifths of the roughly 400 genotyped donors. The study aimed to test whether cataloging public T cell receptors could reveal signatures of past pathogen exposure. The study profiled the T cell repertoires of around 700 subjects by immunosequencing and related them to cytomegalovirus serostatus. Besides the first cohort of approximately 710 subjects, a separate validation cohort made up of some 110 different subjects was used. High-throughput TCR immunosequencing, statistical association of individual TCRs with disease status, and machine learning were combined to predict cytomegalovirus infection status. In a later analysis, previously published TCR beta repertoires from 670 or so donors were re-analyzed and high-resolution HLA genotyping was added so that TCR occurrence patterns could be studied. In the later analysis, no new phenotypic data were used to find candidate immune exposures; instead, reliance was placed on TCR beta sequences and their occurrence across donors. To decide whether each TCR beta V gene segment behaved as functional or pseudogenic, an earlier analysis of some 580 of the donors relied on high-throughput TCR beta sequencing. Donor age, sex, ethnicity and CMV serostatus were compiled alongside the repertoire data. In a later genetic analysis, genome-wide SNP genotypes for about three fifths of the roughly 670 donors were used, and that subset was treated as a discovery cohort. All discovery cohort repertoires had been generated on a single sequencing platform. Class I and class II HLA loci were covered by the typing at four-digit resolution. Typing coverage varied by locus: 629-630 donors for A, B, C, DRB1 and DQB1; more than 500 for DQA1; more than 600 for DPA1; around 450 for DPB1. A handful of DR-DQ haplotypes were handled as single units for association and clustering because linkage in the cohort was strong. On average, over 200,000 unique TCR beta nucleotide sequences were sequenced per donor among some 420 genotyped donors of the cohort, with 15% to 20% of those sequences being non-productive. Broad study findings and their caveats: When HLA alleles, especially DR and DQ, strongly co-occurred, attributing TCR associations to individual alleles was difficult. A group of highly shared sequence variants was considered likely to be a technical artifact of the sequencing pipeline. In an earlier analysis of about 600 of the donors, most TCR beta V segments appeared in productive rearrangements about 87% or about 30% of the time, broadly matching IMGT annotations. Because HLA typing was unavailable for some donors at each locus, only the typed subset was used in association tests. In this cohort, only TCR beta chains were sequenced, and detectable features were limited by the absence of alpha or paired-chain data. The only immune exposure information available for the cohort was CMV serostatus. In a later analysis, TCR association rates were found to vary across HLA loci, with the most associated TCRs seen for DRB1 alleles and the fewest for HLA-C alleles. A few of the identified cytomegalovirus-associated TCR beta chains were confirmed in vitro to be specific for cytomegalovirus antigens. A further reported finding was that TCR beta sequences accurately predicted the HLA-A and HLA-B alleles for most subjects in the first cohort. Because the 87-base-pair reads could not distinguish some IMGT-functional V segments, including TRBV6-2 and TRBV6-3, those segments were excluded. At a false discovery rate of 0.05, a later analysis linked 15,000 to 20,000 TCR beta sequences to specific HLA alleles. The presence/absence analyses assumed that sequencing depth was roughly uniform across donors, and that assumption may not be true. Several of the top co-occurrence clusters appeared to be linked to parvovirus B19, influenza, CMV and Epstein-Barr virus, according to a later analysis. The authors suggested that the approach could potentially be generalized to other disease states and immunological phenotypes. Fewer than 20 rarely observed V segments, including chromosome 9 orphons, were excluded from the earlier analysis of several hundred of the donors because counts were too low. Linkage disequilibrium might explain the correlated functional status among segregating V segments, but an unknown experimental factor could not be ruled out. An association between a missense DCLRE1C variant and V-gene and J-gene trimming of TCR beta chains was found in a later genetic analysis and replicated in an independent cohort. The classifier was reported to diagnose cytomegalovirus status with high specificity and sensitivity in both the original cohort and the validation cohort. The study listed approximately 150 TCR beta chains as associated with cytomegalovirus. According to a later genetic analysis, donors in an Asian-associated ancestry cluster had fewer N-insertions in productive TCRs than the roughly 700-donor mean. In a later analysis, HLA-associated TCR beta chains showed more clonal expansion and lower generation probabilities than non-associated chains that were equally common. Most CMV-associated TCR beta chains appeared to be HLA-restricted in a later analysis, and the HLA associations seemed to be driven largely by CMV exposure. Across donors, most TCR sequences were observed very rarely, whereas some public TCRs were present in many individuals.

V is shortened by 0 bases, J by 3 bases, and the region joining them spans 7 bases. In the germline V gene, CDR1 corresponds to SGHVS and CDR2 to FNYEAQ. The CDR3 holds 14 amino acids from the cysteine to the phenylalanine. The retained sequence is limited to the CDR3, 42 bases, with the frame set at the first base. The cohort consisted of 666 healthy bone marrow donors. All cohort members were sampled while nominally healthy, although unrecorded immune exposures were likely present. The donor was CMV seropositive and belonged to the group of 250 to 350 seropositive cohort members. A peripheral blood sample was collected from each donor, and TCR beta sequencing was performed on peripheral blood mononuclear cells. Genomic DNA extraction from the blood cell samples was performed with the Qiagen DNeasy Blood Extraction Kit. Libraries were built with the immunoSEQ multiplex PCR assay. The multiplex PCR relied on a mix of 60 forward primers for TCR Vbeta segments and 13 reverse primers for TCR Jbeta segments. Amplification of the CDR3 region of rearranged TCR beta genes was performed with a multiplex PCR assay on genomic DNA. The Illumina HiSeq System was used to sequence the amplified TCR beta libraries as 87-base-pair reads. The study's own analysis went as follows. In a later analysis, tens of millions of unique TCR beta chains were counted across the approximately 620 repertoires, and approximately 11 million of these chains were shared by at least two donors. A nearest-neighbor algorithm error-corrected the raw reads and collapsed the reads into unique sequences, merging closely related sequences to remove PCR and sequencing errors. V, D and J gene segments were assigned by aligning CDR3 sequences to IMGT reference sequences. Each retained sequence needed at least a six-nucleotide match to both a V gene segment and a J gene segment. Rearrangements were classified as productive when the CDR3 lacked stop codons and remained in frame with V and J, and all other rearrangements were classified as non-productive. Following IMGT convention, CDR3 was defined as the stretch from the second conserved V-encoded cysteine to the conserved J-encoded phenylalanine. The earlier analysis of some 600 of the donors excluded sequences that lacked an unambiguous match to a single V gene segment. In an earlier analysis of 587 of the donors, V segments were called functional above 56.7% productive rearrangements and were called segregating when the between-donor standard deviation exceeded 5%. A statistical classification framework was developed to diagnose cytomegalovirus status using the catalog of TCR beta chain sequences. In a later analysis, TCR nucleotide sequences were compared against IMGT/GENE-DB human TR gene sequences so that V and J genes could be assigned. A later analysis assigned CDR3 sequences and most-parsimonious VDJ recombination scenarios with the TCRdist pipeline. In a later analysis, every TCR beta chain was defined by the combination of its CDR3 amino acid sequence and its V-gene family, and reads without a unique V-gene family were dropped. As a way to deal with suspected cross-contamination and a sequencing artifact, a later analysis dropped approximately 590 nucleotide sequences that were highly shared and had low generation probability. In a later analysis, a clonal expansion index for each public chain was calculated from normalized within-repertoire ranks of inferred template counts. A later analysis computed generation probabilities with a VDJ recombination model fitted to out-of-frame rearrangements, and checked the results against IGoR. A later analysis scored TCR-TCR, TCR-HLA and TCR-CMV co-occurrence with hypergeometric tests, applying a repertoire-size bias correction to TCR pairs. A later analysis estimated false discovery rates by permuting HLA or CMV assignments 20 times. A later analysis grouped co-occurring TCRs with DBSCAN, adding TCRdist sequence similarity when clustering within HLA-allele-positive subsets. For co-occurrence clustering, repertoires with fewer than 30,000 or more than 120,000 public chains were excluded, along with five repertoires with anomalous nucleotide sharing. The clones in this table, taken by TCRdb from immuneACCESS, are in-frame only. Not every clone is retained; where verified, under half of the shortfall comes from an unresolved V gene, and the cause of the rest is unknown. V and J calls and clone size are those listed in that table; D and trimming were worked out from the DNA. Present in this sample are over 150,000 clones, roughly 82% of which were seen just once. Jointly, the top ten make up roughly 1.6% of the sample.

A remark on this clone: Its antigen specificity is not known. No clone much larger than this one lies a single base away; base qualities are absent. Other nucleotide sequences in the sample specify the same CDR3.

Material: PBMCs. This receptor was identified in a girl aged 10 to 17 in good health and CMV-seropositive. The chain was built from TRBV7-6 and TRBJ2-3; the best D guess is TRBD2, with 6 bases matching. The DNA sequence is as follows: TGTGCCAGCAGCTTAGCGGGGGGAACAGATACGCAGTATTTT. Its protein is CASSLAGGTDTQYF.